This is a list of T cell receptor beta chains from one sample in a study of beta chain features in type 1 diabetes. The repertoire was sequenced with immunoSEQ multiplex PCR; TCRdb's copy has only in-frame clones and lacks some. The profile shows hundreds of thousands of clones, approximately 31% of them singletons. The sample was naive CD4+ T cells from blood. The receptors derive from a man aged 18 to 30 in good health. CDR3s include the opening cysteine and the closing phenylalanine or tryptophan. The order of the fields is J gene, clone size, D gene, V gene, CDR3 DNA, CDR3 protein. D genes are given only for firm matches. Clone size is shown for a subset of rows, as once, few, many or a class of expanded clone.

TRBJ2-6,few,.,TRBV4-3,TGCGCCAGCAGCCAAGATTGGCCAGCGGGCTGGACTCACTCTGGGGCCAACGTCCTGACTTTC,CASSQDWPAGWTHSGANVLTF
TRBJ2-1,.,TRBD1,TRBV29-1,TGCAGCGTTCAGGACAGGGGGACCGGGGATGAGCAGTTCTTC,CSVQDRGTGDEQFF
TRBJ1-2,.,.,TRBV29-1,TGCAGCGTTCTTTTGGGTGCTGGCTACACCTTC,CSVLLGAGYTF
TRBJ1-2,once,.,TRBV7-9,TGTGCCAGCAGCCCCAGGGCGGATACTATGCTAGGCTACACCTTC,CASSPRADTMLGYTF
TRBJ2-6,.,.,TRBV4-1,TGCGCCAGCAGCCCCCCACCCCGAAGCGTCCTGACTTTC,CASSPPPRSVLTF
TRBJ1-2,few,.,TRBV7-2,TGTGCCAGCACCCAAAGGGTTAACTATGGCTACACCTTC,CASTQRVNYGYTF
TRBJ2-7,few,TRBD2,TRBV6-5,TGTGCCAGCGCTCCACTAGCGGTCCACTACGAGCAGTACTTC,CASAPLAVHYEQYF
TRBJ2-5,few,TRBD1,TRBV30,TGTGCCTGGGCCAGGGGGCGTGAGACCCAGTACTTC,CAWARGRETQYF
TRBJ2-1,.,.,TRBV29-1,TGCAGCGTTTCGGACGGGGGTAGCCCCACAAATGAGCAGTTCTTC,CSVSDGGSPTNEQFF
TRBJ2-1,few,.,TRBV29-1,TGCAGCGCCCGAGGGGGTGGGGAGCAGTTCTTC,CSARGGGEQFF
TRBJ2-7,few,TRBD2,TRBV7-3,TGTGCCAGCAGCTTGGGAGCTAGCGGGAGCTCCTACGAGCAGTACTTC,CASSLGASGSSYEQYF
TRBJ2-5,few,TRBD1,TRBV18,TGTGCCAGCTCTCAGCAACAGGGGGCCGAATCTGATCAAGAGACCCAGTACTTC,CASSQQQGAESDQETQYF
TRBJ2-1,.,.,TRBV9,TGTGCCAGCAGCGTAGCGGCAGGCCTCCTGGAGGAGCAGTTCTTC,CASSVAAGLLEEQFF
TRBJ2-7,few,.,TRBV28,TGTGCCAGCAGTTTATTACGACTAGAGCAGTACTTC,CASSLLRLEQYF
TRBJ2-3,.,.,TRBV30,TGTGCCTGGAGCCTCCGGTGGGAGGTTACAGATACGCAGTATTTT,CAWSLRWEVTDTQYF
TRBJ2-7,.,.,TRBV30,TGTGCCTGGAGCCTAGCGCGAGCCTCCTACGAGCAGTACTTC,CAWSLARASYEQYF
TRBJ1-1,.,.,TRBV28,TGTGCCAGCAGTTCCCCAGGGGAGAACACTGAAGCTTTCTTT,CASSSPGENTEAFF
TRBJ2-5,.,.,TRBV6-6,TGTGCCAGCAGTTACGGGCATCAAGAGACCCAGTACTTC,CASSYGHQETQYF
TRBJ1-4,.,.,TRBV5-1,TGCGCCAGCAGCGAGTCCGAAAAACTGTTTTTT,CASSESEKLFF
TRBJ2-7,few,.,TRBV29-1,TGCAGCGTGCTCCCTCAGAGGGGGGTTTCCTACGAGCAGTACTTC,CSVLPQRGVSYEQYF
TRBJ1-5,.,.,TRBV9,TGTGCCAGCAGCGTAGGGCTAGATCAGCCCCAGCATTTT,CASSVGLDQPQHF
TRBJ1-2,few,.,TRBV29-1,TGCAGCGCGCAGGGACAAACCGGAAACTATGGCTACACCTTC,CSAQGQTGNYGYTF